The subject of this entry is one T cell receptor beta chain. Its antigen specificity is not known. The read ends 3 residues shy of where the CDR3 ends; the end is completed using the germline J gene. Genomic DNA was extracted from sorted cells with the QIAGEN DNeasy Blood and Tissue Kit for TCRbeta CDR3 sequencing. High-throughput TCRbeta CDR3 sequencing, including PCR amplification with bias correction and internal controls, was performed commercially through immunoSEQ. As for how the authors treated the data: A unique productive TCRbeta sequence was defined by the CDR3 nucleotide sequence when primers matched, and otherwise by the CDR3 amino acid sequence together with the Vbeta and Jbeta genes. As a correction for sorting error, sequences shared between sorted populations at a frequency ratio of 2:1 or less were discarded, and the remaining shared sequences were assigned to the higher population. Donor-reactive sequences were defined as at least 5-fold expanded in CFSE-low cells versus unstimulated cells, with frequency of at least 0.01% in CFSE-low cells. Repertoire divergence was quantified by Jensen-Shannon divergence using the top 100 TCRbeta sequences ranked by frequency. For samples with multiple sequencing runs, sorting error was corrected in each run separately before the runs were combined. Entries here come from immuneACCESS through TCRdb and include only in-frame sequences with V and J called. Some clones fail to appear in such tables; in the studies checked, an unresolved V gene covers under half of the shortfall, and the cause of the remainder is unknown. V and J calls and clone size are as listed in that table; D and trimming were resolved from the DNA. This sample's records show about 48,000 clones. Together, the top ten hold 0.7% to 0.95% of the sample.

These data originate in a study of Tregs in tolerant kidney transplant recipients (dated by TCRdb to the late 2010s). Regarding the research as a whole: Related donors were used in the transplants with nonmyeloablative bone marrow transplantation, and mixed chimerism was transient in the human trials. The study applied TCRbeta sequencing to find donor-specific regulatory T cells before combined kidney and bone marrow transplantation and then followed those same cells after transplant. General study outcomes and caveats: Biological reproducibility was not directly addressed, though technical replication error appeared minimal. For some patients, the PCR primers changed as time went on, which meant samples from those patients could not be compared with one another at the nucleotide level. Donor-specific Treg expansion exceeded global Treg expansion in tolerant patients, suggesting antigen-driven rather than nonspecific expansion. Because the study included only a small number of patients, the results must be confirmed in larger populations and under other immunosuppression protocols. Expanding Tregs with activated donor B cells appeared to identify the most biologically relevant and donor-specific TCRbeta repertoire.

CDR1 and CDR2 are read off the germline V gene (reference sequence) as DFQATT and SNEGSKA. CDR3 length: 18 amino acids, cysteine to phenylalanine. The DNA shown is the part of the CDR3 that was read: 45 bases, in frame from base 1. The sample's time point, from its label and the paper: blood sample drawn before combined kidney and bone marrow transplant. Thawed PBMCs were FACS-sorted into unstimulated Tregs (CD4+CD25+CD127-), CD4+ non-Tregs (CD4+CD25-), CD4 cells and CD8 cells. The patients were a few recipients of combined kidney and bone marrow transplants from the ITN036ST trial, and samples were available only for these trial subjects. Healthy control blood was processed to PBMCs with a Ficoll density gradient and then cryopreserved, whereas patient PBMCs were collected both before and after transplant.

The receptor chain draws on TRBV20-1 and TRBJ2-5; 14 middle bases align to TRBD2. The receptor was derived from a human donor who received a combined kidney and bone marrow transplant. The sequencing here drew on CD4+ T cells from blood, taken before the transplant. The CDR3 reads CSAGTGTSGSTSKRTQYF. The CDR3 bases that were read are TGCAGTGCTGGAACCGGGACTAGCGGGAGTACGAGTAAGAGAACC.